The 15 T cell receptor beta chains reported below all come from one sample, sequenced in a study of Graves' ophthalmopathy and Graves' hyperthyroidism. Researchers took RNA transcripts and amplified TCR beta CDR3 regions from them. After a first-round RT-PCR with HTBI primers, a second-round multiplex PCR was run. TCRdb analysed the multiplex PCR reads with MiXCR anew, one entry per CDR3 protein. The sample holds roughly 600,000 distinct CDR3 sequences, just under 40% seen once. Sequencing was done on a sample of peripheral blood or thyroid tissue (not recorded which). The source of these receptors is an adult man with Graves' hyperthyroidism.

V gene TRBV20-1 combines with J gene TRBJ2-7, with 13 bases identical to TRBD2. TRBJ2-1 explains the end of the DNA better; the J call may be wrong. The CDR3 runs to 14 residues. Germline values: CDR1 DFQATT, CDR2 SNEGSKA (reference sequence). The chain's CDR3 is CSASTSGGANEQFF. Here the CDR3 DNA reads TGCAGTGCCTCCACTAGCGGGGGGGCCAATGAGCAGTTCTTC.

This clonotype showed up just a few times. CDR3 DNA: TGTGCTAGTGGTTTGAGGCAGGGAAGCTCTGGAAACACCATATATTTT. It codes for CASGLRQGSSGNTIYF. The chain uses TRBV12-5 and TRBJ1-3; D possibly corresponds to TRBD1 (5 bases). Germline lookup yields CDR1 LGHNT and CDR2 FRNRAP. This CDR3 comprises 16 residues. The ends were cut back, 2 bases at V and 0 bases at J, with 11 bases in the middle.

The chain is built from TRBV7-6 and TRBJ2-5; D not certain. The CDR3 runs to 13 residues. Deletions cut 5 bases from V and 8 bases from J, with 15 bases between. Germline V gives CDR1 SGHVS, CDR2 FNYEAQ. The CDR3 DNA follows: TGTGCCAGCAGCGACGCTCCTTCTGAAACCCAGTACTTC. Translation gives CASSDAPSETQYF.

This clonotype was seen at least ten times. The V and J genes are TRBV6-5 and TRBJ1-2; 8 nucleotides align to TRBD1. V shed 6 bases and J 4 bases; nucleotides not matched to a gene: 4. Germline lookup yields CDR1 MNHEY and CDR2 SVGAGI. The CDR3 has 13 residues. The CDR3 sequence is CASRSGQVYGYTF. The CDR3 coding sequence is TGTGCCAGCAGGTCGGGACAGGTCTATGGCTACACCTTC.

CDR3 nucleotides: TGCAGTGCTAGAGCGGGATCTGACTTGGGGCAGTTCTTC. Translating it yields CSARAGSDLGQFF. This chain uses TRBV20-1 with TRBJ2-5; perhaps TRBD2 as D (5 bases). The J call may be in error: the DNA end matches TRBJ2-1 better. The germline CDR1 and CDR2 sequences are DFQATT and SNEGSKA (reference sequence). The CDR3 covers 13 residues.

This chain uses TRBV19 with TRBJ2-3; 7 bases align to TRBD2. This CDR3 contains 15 residues. Germline V CDR1 and CDR2: LNHDA, SQIVND (reference sequence). V shed 4 bases and J 4 bases; nucleotides not matched to a gene: 8. CDR3 in amino acids: CASSTGLPSADTQYF. For the CDR3, the DNA is TGTGCCAGTAGTACGGGACTACCCAGCGCAGATACGCAGTATTTT.

Only a few counts were recorded for this clonotype. The chain recombines TRBV10-3 with TRBJ1-1; tentative D call: TRBD1 (6 bases). Trimming took off 3 bases at V and 3 bases at J, with 11 bases between the two ends. CDR3 length: 14 amino acids. Germline V gene sequence: CDR1 ENHRY, CDR2 SYGVKD. The CDR3 DNA follows: TGTGCCATCAGTGACAGGGGCAATCACACTGAAGCTTTCTTT. This encodes CAISDRGNHTEAFF.

This clonotype was observed many times. The chain has TRBV5-6 and TRBJ2-7, with 7 nucleotides matching TRBD1. The CDR3 sequence is 14 residues long. Looked up from germline, CDR1 is SGHDT and CDR2 is YYEEEE. Trimming removed 4 bases from V and 2 bases from J; junction bases left unmatched: 6. CDR3 protein: CASSPGTDPYEQYF. CDR3 DNA: TGTGCCAGCAGCCCCGGGACAGACCCCTACGAGCAGTACTTC.

The chain is built from TRBV25-1 and TRBJ1-2, with 8 bases identical to TRBD1. After removal of 1 base from V and 11 bases from J, the junction contained 9 bases not matched to a gene. The CDR3 length is 14 residues. CDR1 is MGHDK and CDR2 is SYGVNS in the germline V gene. CDR3: CASSESRQGSGYTF. The CDR3 coding sequence is TGTGCCAGCAGTGAATCGAGACAGGGGTCTGGGTACACCTTC.

The V call is TRBV10-1, the J call TRBJ2-7; no clear D gene. The CDR3 runs to 16 residues. The germline V gene has CDR1 WNHNN and CDR2 SYGVQD (reference sequence). Trimming left V 0 bases short and J 7 bases short, with 19 bases between. CDR3 protein: CASSESGKTTYNEQYF. CDR3 in DNA: TGCGCCAGCAGTGAGTCCGGTAAGACCACTTACAATGAGCAGTACTTC.

The chain joins TRBV7-3 to TRBJ2-5, with 10 positions matching TRBD2. The J call may be mistaken, given a closer DNA end match to TRBJ2-1. This CDR3 contains 15 residues. CDR1 is SGHTA and CDR2 is FQGTGA in the germline V gene. CDR3 amino acids: CASSLGLADINEQFF. The CDR3 coding sequence is TGTGCCAGCAGCCTAGGACTAGCGGATATCAATGAGCAGTTCTTC.

In regard to this clonotype: Its ends do not fully match the called genes, so a read error is possible. V is TRBV7-7 and J is TRBJ1-1, with TRBD1 as a possible D gene (6 bases). Per the germline V gene, CDR1 is SSHAT and CDR2 is FNYEAQ (reference sequence). The CDR3 contains 15 residues. The CDR3 region is CASSLAPGVYTEAFF. CDR3 nucleotides: TGTGCTAGCAGCTTAGCTCCAGGGGTTTACACTGAAGCTTTCTTT.

This clonotype has ten or more counts. The rearrangement links TRBV12-5 to TRBJ1-5; TRBD1 might be the D (6 bases). Trimming shortened V by 6 bases and J by 4 bases, and 10 bases separated the two germline ends. This CDR3 has 13 residues. The germline CDR1 and CDR2 sequences are LGHNT and FRNRAP. The DNA for the CDR3 is TGTGCTAGTGGCCGGGACACAAATCAGCCCCAGCATTTT. This codes for CASGRDTNQPQHF.

To note about this clonotype: At one of its ends the junction is not consistent with the germline gene, which may arise from a read error. The rearrangement joins TRBV9 to TRBJ2-2; a weak D match, TRBD2 (5 bases). Germline CDR1 reads SGDLS; CDR2 reads YYNGEE. This CDR3 region has 14 residues. The CDR3 DNA sequence: TGTGCCAGCAGCGTAGATGTGGCGACCGGGGAGCTGCTTTTT. Translation gives CASSVDVATGELLF. The full variable domain, completed using reference TRBV9 and TRBJ2-2, is DSGVTQTPKHLITATGQRVTLRCSPRSGDLSVYWYQQSLDQGLQFLIQYYNGEERAKGNILERFSAQQFPDLHSELNLSSLELGDSALYFCASSVDVATGELLFGEGSRLTVL.

The rearrangement uses TRBV10-2 and TRBJ1-4; perhaps TRBD1 as D (6 bases). Germline V gene sequence: CDR1 WSHSY, CDR2 SAAADI. The germline V and J ends were trimmed by 1 base and 3 bases, with 12 bases remaining between them. CDR3 length: 16 residues. CDR3 coding DNA: TGCGCCAGCAGTGAGTATAGGACAGCATCTAATGAAAAACTGTTTTTT. It specifies CASSEYRTASNEKLFF.